The TCR beta chain described here comes from a study of T cell responses to AZD1222 COVID-19 vaccine. Broader study findings: Targeting of unmutated variant regions was reportedly seen in nearly half of spike-specific TCRs.

Deletions cut 0 bases from V and 0 bases from J, with 13 bases between. Germline V gives CDR1 SGHDT, CDR2 YYEEEE. This CDR3 is 18 amino acids long. Worth noting for this clone: The target antigen is unknown.

The table came from immunoSEQ multiplex PCR; TCRdb's copy has only in-frame clones and leaves some out. The profile covers under 200,000 clones, with 88% appearing a single time and 25% to 30% taken by the ten largest. The sequencing here drew on peripheral blood, taken 28 days after the second AZD1222 dose. The chain employs TRBV5-6 and TRBJ2-6, with D uncertain. This receptor was identified in an adult who received the AZD1222 COVID-19 vaccine. The CDR3 sequence: CASSLVAELSSGANVLTF. The CDR3 DNA reads as TGTGCCAGCAGCTTGGTAGCAGAGCTCTCCTCTGGGGCCAACGTCCTGACTTTC.